The entry below describes one TCR beta chain. These data originate in a study of blood T cell repertoires in COVID-19. Study in general: Nucleic acid was either cDNA or gDNA, and it came from T cells, B-cell-depleted T cells, or PBMCs.

Germline CDR1 reads MNHEY; CDR2 reads SMNVEV (reference sequence). The CDR3 loop spans 17 amino acids. With V trimmed by 4 bases and J by 1 base, 8 bases remained unmatched. Under the authors' procedure: The authors estimated nucleated cell counts from reference gene primer amplification. Generated by immunoSEQ multiplex PCR, the TCRdb table keeps only in-frame clones and is missing some. V, J and clone size were drawn from that table, and D and trimming were deduced from the DNA. Here the sample spans under 250,000 clones, approximately 88% being singletons. The clonotype comes from a young woman with COVID-19, enrolled during active disease. The sample was peripheral blood. The genes are TRBV27 and TRBJ1-3, with 9 bases matching TRBD1. The CDR3 spells CASSSGTGLVSGNTIYF. For the CDR3, the DNA is TGTGCCAGCAGTTCAGGGACAGGGCTAGTTTCTGGAAACACCATATATTTT.